This entry lists 25 T cell receptor beta chains sequenced from one sample in a study of blood T cell repertoires in COVID-19. The table came from immunoSEQ multiplex PCR; TCRdb's copy has only in-frame clones and leaves some out. The table has about 190,000 clones, about four fifths seen once. The sample taken for sequencing was peripheral blood. These receptors were obtained from a woman of 80 years or more with active or convalescent COVID-19.

V gene TRBV28 combines with J gene TRBJ2-7; 9 bases line up with TRBD2. The CDR3 has 15 amino acids. Looked up from germline, CDR1 is MDHEN and CDR2 is SYDVKM. V lost 5 bases, J lost 2 bases, and 7 bases stayed unmatched. CDR3 DNA: TGTGCCAGCAGTACCCCCGGACTAGCGACCTACGAGCAGTACTTC. As protein: CASSTPGLATYEQYF.

V gene TRBV6-5 combines with J gene TRBJ1-1; D call uncertain. Trimming pared 2 bases from V and 7 bases from J, leaving 14 bases between. CDR1 is MNHEY, CDR2 SVGAGI, per germline. This CDR3 is built from 14 residues. The DNA for the CDR3 is TGTGCCAGCAGTTACCGGGATATAACTAATGAAGCTTTCTTT. Translation gives CASSYRDITNEAFF.

This chain joins TRBV7-9 and TRBJ1-1; a weak D match, TRBD1 (6 bases). CDR1 is SEHNR, CDR2 FQNEAQ, per germline (reference sequence). V was trimmed by 4 bases and J by 7 bases, leaving 10 bases between them. The CDR3 loop spans 12 amino acids. The CDR3 is CASSSGTHEAFF. The DNA for the CDR3 is TGTGCCAGCAGCTCCGGGACACATGAAGCTTTCTTT. Based on the CDR3 plus reference TRBV7-9 and TRBJ1-1, the full variable domain is DTGVSQNPRHKITKRGQNVTFRCDPISEHNRLYWYRQTLGQGPEFLTYFQNEAQLEKSRLLSDRFSAERPKGSFSTLEIQRTEQGDSAMYLCASSSGTHEAFFGQGTRLTVV.

The gene calls are TRBV2 and TRBJ2-7; 9 positions agree with TRBD2. This CDR3 is 14 amino acids long. V shed 6 bases and J 0 bases; nucleotides not matched to a gene: 3. Germline CDR1 is SNHLY and CDR2 is FYNNEI. The CDR3 loop is CASRAGGISYEQYF. Here the CDR3 DNA reads TGTGCCAGCAGGGCGGGAGGGATCTCCTACGAGCAGTACTTC.

The chain combines TRBV9 with TRBJ2-3; TRBD1 is a possible D gene (6 bases). The CDR3 spans 15 residues. V was pared by 3 bases and J by 0 bases, with 11 bases between. The germline gives CDR1 SGDLS, CDR2 YYNGEE. CDR3 residues: CASSARTVSTDTQYF. For the CDR3, the DNA is TGTGCCAGCAGCGCCCGGACAGTTAGCACAGATACGCAGTATTTT.

This clone turned up a few times. This sequence joins TRBV6-5 and TRBJ2-1, with D tentatively TRBD2 (6 bases). This CDR3 has 11 residues. CDR1 MNHEY and CDR2 SVGAGI come from the germline V gene. The V end was cut by 8 bases, the J end by 4 bases, with 6 bases between. The CDR3 nucleotides read TGTGCCAGCGGACTATACAATGAGCAGTTCTTC. Amino acids: CASGLYNEQFF.

The chain joins TRBV9 to TRBJ2-7, with a weak D call TRBD2 (6 bases). The CDR3 is 13 amino acids. In germline, CDR1 is SGDLS, CDR2 YYNGEE. V lost 0 bases, J lost 6 bases, and 10 bases lay in between. Written as DNA, the CDR3 is TGTGCCAGCAGCGTAGCGGGAGTCGGCGAGCAGTACTTC. It is translated as CASSVAGVGEQYF.

V is TRBV20-1 and J is TRBJ1-2; D ambiguous. The CDR3 has 14 residues. Germline-derived CDR1 and CDR2 are DFQATT and SNEGSKA (reference sequence). Trimming removed 3 bases from V and 5 bases from J, with 16 bases in between. In nucleotides, the CDR3 is TGCAGTGCTAGTGAAGAGGCTTCGGTGTATGGCTACACCTTC. It specifies CSASEEASVYGYTF.

The rearrangement uses TRBV28 and TRBJ1-2; perhaps TRBD1 as D (5 bases). Per the germline V gene, CDR1 is MDHEN and CDR2 is SYDVKM. The V end lost 5 bases, the J end lost 4 bases, and 23 bases lay between the germline ends. CDR3 length: 17 residues. The CDR3 is CASSGSAGSLLGYGYTF. The DNA of the CDR3 is TGTGCCAGCAGTGGTTCGGCAGGGTCCCTTTTAGGCTATGGCTACACCTTC.

The V and J genes are TRBV14 and TRBJ1-1; D remains ambiguous. The V end was cut by 4 bases, the J end by 4 bases, with 16 bases between. This CDR3 comprises 15 residues. Per the germline V gene, CDR1 is SGHDN and CDR2 is FVKESK. For the CDR3, the DNA is TGTGCCAGCAGCCTGAGGGATGTCTGGGGCACTGAAGCTTTCTTT. Translating gives CASSLRDVWGTEAFF.

This clone has only one observation. Relative to the germline gene, one junction end is altered; a read error may explain this. The rearrangement uses TRBV5-4 and TRBJ1-1; 7 bases are shared with TRBD1. This CDR3 has 16 amino acids. Germline V lookup: CDR1 SGHNT, CDR2 YYREEE (reference sequence). This CDR3 reads CASTLGRTGMNTEAFF. DNA for the CDR3: TGTGCCAGCACCTTGGGCAGGACAGGCATGAACACTGAAGCTTTCTTT.

The rearrangement links TRBV2 to TRBJ2-2; D is unresolved. Per the germline V gene, CDR1 is SNHLY and CDR2 is FYNNEI. The CDR3 consists of 12 residues. Trimming took off 5 bases at V and 2 bases at J, with 3 bases between the two ends. CDR3 coding DNA: TGTGCCAGCAGTTTAAACACCGGGGAGCTGTTTTTT. It codes for CASSLNTGELFF.

This chain joins TRBV24-1 and TRBJ2-3, with TRBD2 as a possible D gene (7 bases). V lost 1 base to trimming and J lost 8 bases, with 21 bases between them. The CDR3 covers 17 residues. Germline values: CDR1 KGHDR, CDR2 SFDVKD. The CDR3: CATSDFWGRESRATQYF. CDR3 nucleotide sequence: TGTGCCACCAGTGATTTTTGGGGGCGGGAGTCCAGGGCTACGCAGTATTTT.

The chain employs TRBV29-1 and TRBJ1-4; 8 bases fit TRBD1. The CDR3 consists of 12 residues. Losses at the gene ends were 5 bases for V and 7 bases for J; bases not matched to a gene: 3. Germline CDR1 is SQVTM and CDR2 is ANQGSEA. The DNA of the CDR3 is TGCAGCGTTATCCAGGGGGCTGAAAAACTGTTTTTT. Translation: CSVIQGAEKLFF.

The CDR3 sequence is CASSRPGGITGNTIYF. In nucleotides, the CDR3 is TGTGCCAGCAGTCGACCAGGGGGAATAACTGGAAACACCATATATTTT. The chain couples TRBV28 to TRBJ1-3; 7 bases agree with TRBD1. Germline CDR1 is MDHEN and CDR2 is SYDVKM. The CDR3 covers 16 residues. Trimming took 5 bases from V and 2 from J; bases not matched to a gene: 9.

The chain's CDR3 is CASSPGTGINTEAFF. CDR3 nucleotides: TGTGCCAGCTCGCCAGGGACAGGAATTAACACTGAAGCTTTCTTT. The chain joins TRBV18 to TRBJ1-1; 8 nucleotides agree with TRBD1. The CDR3 runs 15 residues. Germline V gives CDR1 KGHSH, CDR2 LQKENI. Trimming at V came to 6 bases and at J to 2 bases, leaving 8 bases not matched to a gene.

The gene calls are TRBV12-5 and TRBJ2-6, with TRBD1 matching over 9 bases. The J segment lost 2 bases and the V segment lost 5 bases, leaving 7 bases of the junction unmatched. Germline V lookup: CDR1 LGHNT, CDR2 FRNRAP. The CDR3 extends over 17 amino acids. CDR3 loop: CASGPLTGGAGANVLTF. The CDR3 nucleotides read TGTGCTAGTGGTCCCTTAACAGGGGGCGCTGGGGCCAACGTCCTGACTTTC.

The chain employs TRBV12-3 or TRBV12-4 and TRBJ2-3; no definite D call. This CDR3 has 12 residues. The V gene lost 6 bases and the J gene lost 6 bases, with 10 bases spanning the gap. The CDR3 sequence: CASSLIRDTQYF. The CDR3 DNA sequence: TGTGCCAGCAGCCTCATCCGGGATACGCAGTATTTT.

The J gene is TRBJ2-1, the V gene TRBV5-1; a possible D gene is TRBD2 (5 bases). Germline CDR1 is SGHRS and CDR2 is YFSETQ. This CDR3 has 11 residues. With 2 bases removed from V and 10 bases from J, the gap between germline ends came to 7 bases. CDR3 amino acids: CASSLAAEQFF. The CDR3 nucleotides are TGCGCCAGCAGCTTAGCGGCCGAGCAGTTCTTC. The variable domain in full, with the rest retrieved from reference TRBV5-1 and TRBJ2-1, is KAGVTQTPRYLIKTRGQQVTLSCSPISGHRSVSWYQQTPGQGLQFLFEYFSETQRNKGNFPGRFSGRQFSNSRSEMNVSTLELGDSALYLCASSLAAEQFFGPGTRLTVL.

This sequence joins TRBV24-1 and TRBJ2-2; 9 bases map to TRBD1. CDR1 and CDR2 (germline): KGHDR, SFDVKD. This CDR3 has 16 residues. V lost 3 bases and J lost 5; bases outside the gene matches: 6. The CDR3 protein is CATSDPRQGDTGELFF. The CDR3 DNA reads TGTGCCACCAGTGATCCGAGACAGGGGGATACCGGGGAGCTGTTTTTT.

This chain connects TRBV3-1 (or the pseudogene TRBV3-2) to TRBJ2-7; 10 bases fit TRBD2. Germline V gene sequence: CDR1 LGHDT, CDR2 YNNKEL (reference sequence). V lost 3 bases, J lost 4 bases, and 6 bases stayed unmatched. This CDR3 has 15 amino acids. This CDR3 is CASSHGLAGVYEQYF. The CDR3 coding sequence is TGTGCCAGCAGCCATGGGCTAGCGGGAGTTTACGAGCAGTACTTC.

The V call is TRBV27, the J call TRBJ2-7, with D maybe TRBD1 (5 bases). Germline lookup yields CDR1 MNHEY and CDR2 SMNVEV (reference sequence). The CDR3 consists of 13 residues. The V and J ends lost 3 bases and 6 bases respectively, with 12 bases between them. This chain's CDR3 is CASSLFRGTEQYF. In nucleotides, the CDR3 is TGTGCCAGCAGTTTGTTTAGGGGTACCGAGCAGTACTTC.

The rearrangement links TRBV25-1 to TRBJ1-1; weak D call: TRBD1 (6 bases). CDR1 and CDR2 from the germline V gene are MGHDK and SYGVNS. V lost 7 bases and J 1 base, leaving 19 bases between the germline ends. The CDR3 extends over 16 amino acids. DNA for the CDR3: TGTGCCAGCAAGTCAGGGGCCGGCGTTGGGAACACTGAAGCTTTCTTT. Translated, it gives CASKSGAGVGNTEAFF.

The gene calls are TRBV6-2 or TRBV6-3 and TRBJ1-3; 7 bases match TRBD1. Germline values: CDR1 MNHEY, CDR2 SVGEGT. J was trimmed by 9 bases and V by 4 bases; bases with no gene match: 12. The CDR3 extends over 15 amino acids. The CDR3 bases are TGTGCCAGCAGTTCCACAGGGGCCCTTTCTCTCACCATATATTTT. Residues: CASSSTGALSLTIYF.

CDR3 coding DNA: TGCGCCAGCAGCTTGGTAGGGAGCGGGAGTCAAGAGACCCAGTACTTC. This gives the protein CASSLVGSGSQETQYF. V gene TRBV5-1 combines with J gene TRBJ2-5; 8 bases agree with TRBD2. Trimming at V came to 0 bases and at J to 2 bases, leaving 6 bases not matched to a gene. Per the germline V gene, CDR1 is SGHRS and CDR2 is YFSETQ. This CDR3 is 16 amino acids long. Combining the CDR3 with reference TRBV5-1 and TRBJ2-5 gives the whole variable domain KAGVTQTPRYLIKTRGQQVTLSCSPISGHRSVSWYQQTPGQGLQFLFEYFSETQRNKGNFPGRFSGRQFSNSRSEMNVSTLELGDSALYLCASSLVGSGSQETQYFGPGTRLLVL.